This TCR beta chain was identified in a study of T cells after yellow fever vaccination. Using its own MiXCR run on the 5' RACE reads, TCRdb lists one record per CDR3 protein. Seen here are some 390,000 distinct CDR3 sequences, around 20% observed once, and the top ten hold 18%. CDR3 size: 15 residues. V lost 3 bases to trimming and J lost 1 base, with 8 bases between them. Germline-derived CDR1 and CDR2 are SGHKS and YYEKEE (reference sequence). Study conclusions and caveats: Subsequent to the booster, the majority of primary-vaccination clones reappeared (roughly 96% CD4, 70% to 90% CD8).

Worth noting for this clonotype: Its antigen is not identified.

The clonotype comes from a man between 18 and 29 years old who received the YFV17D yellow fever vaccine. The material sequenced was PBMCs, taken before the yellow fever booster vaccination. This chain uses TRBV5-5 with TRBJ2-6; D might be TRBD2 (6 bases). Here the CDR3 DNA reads TGTGCCAGCAGCTGGGGGAGGTCTGGGGCCAACGTCCTGACTTTC. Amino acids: CASSWGRSGANVLTF.